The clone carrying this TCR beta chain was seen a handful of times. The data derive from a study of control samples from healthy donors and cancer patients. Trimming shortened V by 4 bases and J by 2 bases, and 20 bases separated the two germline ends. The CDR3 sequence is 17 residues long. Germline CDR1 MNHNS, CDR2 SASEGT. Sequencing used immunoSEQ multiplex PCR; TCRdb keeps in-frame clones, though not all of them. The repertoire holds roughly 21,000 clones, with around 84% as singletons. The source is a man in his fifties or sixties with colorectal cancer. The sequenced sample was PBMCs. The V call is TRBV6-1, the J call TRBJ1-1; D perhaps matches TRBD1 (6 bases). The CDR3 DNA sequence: TGTGCCAGCAGTGTGTCACAGGGAGGGGTGCGAAACACTGAAGCTTTCTTT. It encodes CASSVSQGGVRNTEAFF.